Presented here are 12 T cell receptor beta chains from one specimen sequenced in a study of T cells in Graves' hyperthyroidism and ophthalmopathy (dated by TCRdb to between 2017 and 2020). Library creation used multiplex PCR. Sequencing was carried out with an Illumina HiSeq 2000. TCR beta CDR3 regions were amplified from RNA transcripts. The first round of RT-PCR for the TCR CDR3 was performed with the HTBI primer set and the Qiagen OneStep RT-PCR kit. In TCRdb, the public reads were trimmed at Q25 with fastp and aligned with MiXCR, with productive beta chains retained. Records with the same CDR3 protein are collapsed into one entry carrying the most frequent genes and DNA. The sample has approximately 400,000 distinct CDR3 sequences on record, 15% to 18% of them singletons. 7.7% of the sample comes from the top ten. Specimen: blood. The receptor source for this set is a woman under 30 with Graves' hyperthyroidism.

In this sample, this clonotype turned up many times. The rearrangement joins TRBV6-1 to TRBJ2-1, with TRBD2 matching over 9 bases. Germline V gene sequence: CDR1 MNHNS, CDR2 SASEGT. V dropped 7 bases and J dropped 0; count of bases not matched to a gene: 16. The CDR3 has 19 residues. The CDR3 protein is CASIIPRAKRGVSYNEQFF. The CDR3 coding sequence is TGTGCCAGCATTATTCCCCGAGCCAAGCGGGGGGTCTCCTACAATGAGCAGTTCTTC.

The J gene is TRBJ2-7, the V gene TRBV27; unclear D gene. This CDR3 is 16 amino acids long. The V end was cut by 2 bases, the J end by 0 bases, with 14 bases between. Germline V lookup: CDR1 MNHEY, CDR2 SMNVEV (reference sequence). This CDR3 is CASSLSPRAGSYEQYF. The CDR3 DNA reads as TGTGCCAGCAGTTTAAGCCCCCGTGCAGGCTCCTACGAGCAGTACTTC.

The sample holds many counts of this clonotype. The V gene is TRBV6-1, the J gene TRBJ2-2; perhaps TRBD1 as D (6 bases). The ends were cut back, 2 bases at V and 3 bases at J, with 7 bases in the middle. This CDR3 region has 14 residues. The germline V gene has CDR1 MNHNS and CDR2 SASEGT. CDR3 in amino acids: CASSEQGYTGELFF. The CDR3 DNA reads as TGTGCCAGCAGTGAACAGGGGTACACCGGGGAGCTGTTTTTT.

This clonotype showed up just a few times. CDR3 sequence: CASRLTGGNYGYTF. The CDR3 nucleotides are TGTGCCAGTAGACTTACAGGGGGGAACTATGGCTACACCTTC. The chain has TRBV19 and TRBJ1-2; 8 bases are shared with TRBD1. V was clipped by 6 bases and J by 2 bases; unmatched bases: 5. From germline, CDR1 is LNHDA and CDR2 SQIVND (reference sequence). The CDR3 spans 14 residues.

This clonotype was detected a few times. This chain links TRBV7-2 with TRBJ2-1; TRBD2 matches 13 bases. J was trimmed by 0 bases and V by 7 bases; bases with no gene match: 15. Germline loops: CDR1 SGHTA, CDR2 FQGNSA. The CDR3 is 20 residues long. The CDR3: CASIKSPTSGRLSSYNEQFF. The DNA for the CDR3 is TGTGCCAGCATTAAAAGTCCGACTAGCGGGAGGTTAAGCTCCTACAATGAGCAGTTCTTC. Looking up the rest from reference TRBV7-2 and TRBJ2-1 gives the full variable domain: GAGVSQSPSNKVTEKGKDVELRCDPISGHTALYWYRQSLGQGLEFLIYFQGNSAPDKSGLPSDRFSAERTGGSVSTLTIQRTQQEDSAVYLCASIKSPTSGRLSSYNEQFFGPGTRLTVL.

This clonotype came up many times. The chain employs TRBV13 and TRBJ1-4, with 7 positions matching TRBD1. V lost 5 bases to trimming and J lost 10 bases; unmatched junction nucleotides: 10. The germline V gene has CDR1 PRHDT and CDR2 FYEKMQ (reference sequence). The CDR3 spans 14 residues. This CDR3 reads CASSLRQGGVKLFF. CDR3 nucleotides: TGTGCCAGCAGCCTCCGACAGGGTGGTGTAAAACTGTTTTTT.

In the case of this clonotype: This could be a read error, since a much larger clone is one nucleotide away. This sequence joins TRBV18 and TRBJ1-1, with D possibly matching TRBD1 (5 bases). The CDR3 extends over 13 amino acids. V was clipped by 5 bases and J by 6 bases, with 13 bases between them. Germline V lookup: CDR1 KGHSH, CDR2 LQKENI. Here the CDR3 DNA reads TGTGCCAGCTCAAGGGGTGGGGACGCTGAAGCTTTCTTT. Protein product: CASSRGGDAEAFF.

For this clonotype: A clone one base away is much larger, so this may be a read error. This chain connects TRBV12-3 or TRBV12-4 to TRBJ2-6; possible D gene TRBD1, 6 bases. V lost 3 bases, J lost 0 bases, and 12 bases lay in between. This CDR3 is 17 amino acids long. CDR3 residues: CASSLVQGRSGANVLTF. CDR3 DNA: TGTGCCAGCAGTTTGGTACAGGGCCGCTCTGGGGCCAACGTCCTGACTTTC.

This clonotype was picked up many times. The gene calls are TRBV7-2 and TRBJ1-2, with D hard to call. The CDR3 has 12 amino acids. Germline V gives CDR1 SGHTA, CDR2 FQGNSA. V was trimmed by 3 bases and J by 6 bases, leaving 8 bases between them. CDR3 coding DNA: TGTGCCAGCAGCTTTCAGACCCATGGCTACACCTTC. As protein: CASSFQTHGYTF. The complete variable domain, with remaining parts taken from reference TRBV7-2 and TRBJ1-2, reads GAGVSQSPSNKVTEKGKDVELRCDPISGHTALYWYRQSLGQGLEFLIYFQGNSAPDKSGLPSDRFSAERTGGSVSTLTIQRTQQEDSAVYLCASSFQTHGYTFGSGTRLTVV.

This rearrangement joins TRBV3-1 to TRBJ2-1, with TRBD2 matching over 10 bases. The length of the CDR3 is 16 residues. Germline CDR1 is LGHDT and CDR2 is YNNKEL (reference sequence). J lost 2 bases, V lost 8 bases, and 9 bases had no gene match. CDR3 sequence: CASEAGAGGAYNEQFF. As DNA, the CDR3 is TGTGCCAGCGAAGCCGGAGCGGGAGGGGCCTACAATGAGCAGTTCTTC.

The chain is built from TRBV30 and TRBJ1-1; D uncertain. V lost 0 bases to trimming and J lost 3 bases, with 11 bases between them. The CDR3 runs to 14 residues. The V gene's germline CDR1 is GTSNPN and CDR2 SVGIG (reference sequence). The DNA of the CDR3 is TGTGCCTGGAGTGTAAAGGGTAAGGACACTGAAGCTTTCTTT. Its translation: CAWSVKGKDTEAFF.

This clonotype was counted at least ten times. V is TRBV7-3 and J is TRBJ2-1; TRBD2 matches 10 bases. Germline CDR1 and CDR2: SGHTA and FQGTGA. With 1 base clipped from V and 7 bases from J, the junction kept 10 bases outside the gene matches. The CDR3 covers 17 residues. The CDR3 DNA follows: TGTGCCAGCAGCTTAAGAGGGAGCGGGAGGGCCGAGAATGAGCAGTTCTTC. The encoded protein is CASSLRGSGRAENEQFF.